This T cell receptor (beta chain) was sequenced during a study of T-cell reconstitution after alpha-beta-depleted transplantation in children. As regards this clonotype: Its antigen is undetermined.

Unique molecular identifiers were used in preparing the TCRbeta library. TCRdb analysed the PCR reads with MiXCR anew, one entry per CDR3 protein. Of 750,000 to 950,000 distinct CDR3 sequences listed, roughly 16% are singletons. V was pared by 4 bases and J by 3 bases, with 13 bases between. Germline CDR1 and CDR2: MNHEY and SVGAGI. The CDR3 covers 15 residues. Study-level results: By about two months after transplant, alpha-beta T cells reportedly arose from several hundred graft clones that had expanded.

The genes are TRBV6-5 and TRBJ1-5; D not resolved. The TCR sequence derives from a male patient aged 5 to 17 who had a stem cell transplant for acute lymphoblastic leukemia, so the T cells may come from the graft donor. The source was PBMCs, mostly from graft donor cells, collected 360 days after TCRalphabeta/CD19-depleted stem cell transplant. As DNA, the CDR3 is TGTGCCAGCAGTTCCCTCCGGGCCAACAATCAGCCCCAGCATTTT. This translates into CASSSLRANNQPQHF.